This T cell receptor beta chain was sequenced during a study of CD8+CD57+ T cells in acquired aplastic anemia. Genomic DNA templated the TCR beta VDJ and CDR3 profiling. TCRdb reanalysed the reads using MiXCR and keeps one entry per CDR3 protein. The table lists some 220,000 distinct CDR3 sequences, roughly 35% of them singletons. This clonotype was seen a handful of times. The trim removed 7 bases at V and 1 base at J, leaving 0 bases unmatched. Looked up from germline, CDR1 is MNHEY and CDR2 is SVGAGI. The CDR3 is 13 residues long. Sequencing input: sorted CD4+, CD8+, or CD8+CD57+ T cells (not recorded which) from PBMCs. The chain has TRBV6-5 and TRBJ2-1, with 8 bases aligning to TRBD2. The clonotype comes from a human donor in good health, serving as a control. The CDR3 region is CASKRGSYNEQFF. As DNA, the CDR3 is TGTGCCAGCAAGCGGGGGTCCTACAATGAGCAGTTCTTC.